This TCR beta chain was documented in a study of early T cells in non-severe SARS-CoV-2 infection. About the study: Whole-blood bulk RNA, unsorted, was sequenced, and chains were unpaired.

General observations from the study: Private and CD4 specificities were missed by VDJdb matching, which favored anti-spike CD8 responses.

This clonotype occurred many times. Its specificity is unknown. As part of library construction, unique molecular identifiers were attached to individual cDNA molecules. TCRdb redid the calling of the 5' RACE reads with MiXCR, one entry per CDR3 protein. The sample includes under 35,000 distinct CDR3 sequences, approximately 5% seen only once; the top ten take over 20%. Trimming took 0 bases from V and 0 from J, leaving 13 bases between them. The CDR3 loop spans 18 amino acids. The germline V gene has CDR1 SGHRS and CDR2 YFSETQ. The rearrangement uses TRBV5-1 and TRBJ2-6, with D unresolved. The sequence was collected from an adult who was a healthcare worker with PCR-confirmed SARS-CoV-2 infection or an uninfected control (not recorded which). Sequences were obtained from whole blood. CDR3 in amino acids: CASSLGQFSRSGANVLTF. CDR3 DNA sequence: TGCGCCAGCAGCTTGGGACAATTCTCCCGCTCTGGGGCCAACGTCCTGACTTTC.